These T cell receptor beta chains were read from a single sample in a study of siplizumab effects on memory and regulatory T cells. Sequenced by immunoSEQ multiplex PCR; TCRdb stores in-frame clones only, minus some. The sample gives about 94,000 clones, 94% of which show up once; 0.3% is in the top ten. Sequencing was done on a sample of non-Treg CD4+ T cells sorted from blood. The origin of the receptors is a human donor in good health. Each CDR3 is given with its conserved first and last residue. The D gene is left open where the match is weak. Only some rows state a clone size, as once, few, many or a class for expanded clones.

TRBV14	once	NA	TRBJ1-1	CASSQDLVAEAFF	TGTGCCAGCAGCCAAGATCTCGTCGCTGAAGCTTTCTTT
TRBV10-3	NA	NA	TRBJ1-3	CAISLSPPGTGNTIYF	TGTGCCATCAGTCTTTCCCCCCCAGGGACTGGAAACACCATATATTTT
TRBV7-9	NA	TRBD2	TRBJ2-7	CASSQLADYEQYF	TGTGCCAGCAGCCAACTAGCGGATTACGAGCAGTACTTC
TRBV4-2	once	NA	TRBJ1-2	CASSQDPGTRGYTF	TGTGCCAGCAGCCAAGATCCAGGGACGAGGGGCTACACCTTC
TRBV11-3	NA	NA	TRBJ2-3	CASSPNRVTDTQYF	TGTGCCAGCAGCCCAAACCGGGTCACAGATACGCAGTATTTT
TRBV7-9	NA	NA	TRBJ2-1	CASSLIQLYNEQFF	TGTGCCAGCAGCTTAATCCAGCTCTACAATGAGCAGTTCTTC
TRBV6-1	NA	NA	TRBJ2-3	CASSASAGPFDTQYF	TGTGCCAGCAGTGCATCAGCGGGTCCTTTTGATACGCAGTATTTT
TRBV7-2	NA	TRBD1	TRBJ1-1	CASSFAGGGTEAFF	TGTGCCAGCAGCTTCGCAGGGGGCGGCACTGAAGCTTTCTTT
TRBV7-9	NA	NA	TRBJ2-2	CASSRAGTNTGELFF	TGTGCCAGCAGCCGAGCTGGAACGAACACCGGGGAGCTGTTTTTT
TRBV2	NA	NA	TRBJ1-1	CASSARREAFF	TGTGCCAGCAGTGCGAGAAGAGAAGCTTTCTTT
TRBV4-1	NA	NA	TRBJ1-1	CASSQDRANTEAFF	TGCGCCAGCAGCCAAGACAGGGCAAACACTGAAGCTTTCTTT
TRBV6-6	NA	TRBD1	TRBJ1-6	CASSSGQGNSPLHF	TGTGCCAGCAGCTCGGGACAGGGTAATTCACCCCTCCACTTT
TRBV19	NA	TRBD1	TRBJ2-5	CASRRTGGQETQYF	TGTGCCAGTAGGAGGACAGGGGGCCAAGAGACCCAGTACTTC
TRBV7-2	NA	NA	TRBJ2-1	CASSLTGTNEQFF	TGTGCCAGCAGCTTAACGGGAACCAATGAGCAGTTCTTC
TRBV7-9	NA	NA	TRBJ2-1	CASTSIGSSYNEQFF	TGTGCCAGCACCTCAATAGGCTCCTCATACAATGAGCAGTTCTTC
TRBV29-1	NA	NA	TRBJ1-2	CSVGFTGIRTYGYTF	TGCAGCGTTGGTTTCACAGGGATTAGGACCTATGGCTACACCTTC
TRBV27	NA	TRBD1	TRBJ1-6	CASRRGTVVNSPLHF	TGTGCCAGCAGGAGGGGGACAGTCGTCAATTCACCCCTCCACTTT
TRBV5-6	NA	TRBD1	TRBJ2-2	CASSFGATGGYRELFF	TGTGCCAGCAGCTTTGGGGCTACAGGGGGATACAGGGAGCTGTTTTTT
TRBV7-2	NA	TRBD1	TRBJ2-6	CASSRTGGAAGANVLTF	TGTGCCAGCAGCCGTACAGGGGGCGCCGCTGGGGCCAACGTCCTGACTTTC
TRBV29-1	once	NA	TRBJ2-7	CSVEGNRRGTDYEQYF	TGCAGCGTTGAGGGGAACCGAAGGGGGACGGACTACGAGCAGTACTTC
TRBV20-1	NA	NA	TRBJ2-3	CSAPRGDTQYF	TGCAGTGCTCCCCGGGGCGATACGCAGTATTTT
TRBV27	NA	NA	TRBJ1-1	CASKEGGTLVTEAFF	TGTGCCAGCAAGGAGGGAGGGACGTTGGTCACTGAAGCTTTCTTT